A single sample gave rise to the 21 T cell receptor beta chains below, sequenced in a study of blood T cell repertoires in COVID-19. Sequencing was performed with immunoSEQ multiplex PCR; in TCRdb, only in-frame clones are kept and a portion is missing. The sample carries 230,000 or so clones, 80% to 90% recorded once. Sequences were obtained from PBMCs or T cells enriched from blood (not recorded which). These receptors came from a middle-aged woman with acute COVID-19.

This clone was recorded once. This chain joins TRBV15 and TRBJ2-7; 7 bases are shared with TRBD1. With 1 base clipped from V and 0 bases from J, the junction kept 3 bases outside the gene matches. Per the germline V gene, CDR1 is LNHNV and CDR2 is YYDKDF (reference sequence). The CDR3 runs 15 residues. This CDR3 is CATSRAGQYSYEQYF. The CDR3 nucleotides are TGTGCCACCAGCAGAGCGGGACAGTACTCCTACGAGCAGTACTTC.

In DNA form, the CDR3 reads TGCGCCAGCAGTCCTGGGGCCCCGGGGGACACTGAAGCTTTCTTT. It yields the protein CASSPGAPGDTEAFF. This chain connects TRBV5-1 to TRBJ1-1, with D tentatively TRBD1 (5 bases). The length of the CDR3 is 15 residues. Between the trimmed V and J ends, which lost 5 bases and 3 bases, there was a span of 17 bases. Germline V gene data show CDR1 as SGHRS and CDR2 as YFSETQ.

V usage is TRBV7-8 and J usage is TRBJ2-2, with D possibly being TRBD2 (6 bases). CDR3 size: 15 residues. Germline CDR1 SGHVS, CDR2 FQNEAQ. The V end lost 5 bases, the J end lost 4 bases, and 14 bases lay between the germline ends. The CDR3 DNA reads as TGTGCCAGCAGCCCGGGACTCCTGGGCACCGGGGAGCTGTTTTTT. Protein: CASSPGLLGTGELFF.

This clone was observed a few times. The chain links TRBV5-4 to TRBJ1-2; no reliable D call. Trimming cost V 3 bases and J 7 bases, with 13 bases left between them. CDR3 length equals 13 residues. CDR1 SGHNT and CDR2 YYREEE come from the germline V gene (reference sequence). For the CDR3, the DNA is TGTGCCAGCAGCTCGGAGAGGAAAGGTGGCTACACCTTC. It specifies CASSSERKGGYTF. The full variable domain, in which reference TRBV5-4 and TRBJ1-2 provide the parts outside the CDR3, is ETGVTQSPTHLIKTRGQQVTLRCSSQSGHNTVSWYQQALGQGPQFIFQYYREEENGRGNFPPRFSGLQFPNYSSELNVNALELDDSALYLCASSSERKGGYTFGSGTRLTVV.

The chain has TRBV20-1 and TRBJ1-1; D possibly corresponds to TRBD1 (6 bases). Germline CDR1 and CDR2: DFQATT and SNEGSKA (reference sequence). Trimming removed 6 bases from V and 6 bases from J, with 11 bases in between. This CDR3 has 11 residues. CDR3 sequence: CSARQEPEAFF. In nucleotides, the CDR3 is TGCAGTGCCCGACAGGAACCTGAAGCTTTCTTT.

The J gene is TRBJ1-4, the V gene TRBV10-3; D remains ambiguous. Trimming removed 2 bases at V and 0 bases at J, with 19 bases between. The CDR3 extends over 19 amino acids. Germline assignment: CDR1 ENHRY and CDR2 SYGVKD. CDR3 sequence: CAISETRGWGGSTNEKLFF. The CDR3 DNA sequence: TGTGCCATCAGTGAGACGAGAGGCTGGGGAGGTTCAACTAATGAAAAACTGTTTTTT.

The CDR3 is CASSSVEAGGRNEQFF. The CDR3 nucleotides are TGTGCCAGCAGCTCCGTGGAAGCGGGGGGGCGGAATGAGCAGTTCTTC. The chain employs TRBV2 and TRBJ2-1, with TRBD2 identical over 10 bases. This CDR3 contains 16 residues. Germline CDR1 is SNHLY and CDR2 is FYNNEI. J gave up 7 bases and V 6 bases, and 12 bases lay outside the gene matches. The complete variable domain, with remaining parts taken from reference TRBV2 and TRBJ2-1, reads EPEVTQTPSHQVTQMGQEVILRCVPISNHLYFYWYRQILGQKVEFLVSFYNNEISEKSEIFDDQFSVERPDGSNFTLKIRSTKLEDSAMYFCASSSVEAGGRNEQFFGPGTRLTVL.

This chain connects TRBV12-3 or TRBV12-4 to TRBJ1-1; D gene ambiguous. The CDR3 totals 12 residues. Between the trimmed V and J ends, which lost 4 bases and 7 bases, there was a span of 10 bases. CDR3 nucleotide sequence: TGTGCCAGCAGTTACTCTGGGCTTGAAGCTTTCTTT. Its protein product is CASSYSGLEAFF.

V usage is TRBV19 and J usage is TRBJ1-5; perhaps TRBD1 as D (6 bases). Germline-derived CDR1 and CDR2 are LNHDA and SQIVND (reference sequence). This CDR3 comprises 14 residues. V gave up 7 bases and J gave up 3 bases, with 13 bases separating them. The CDR3 is CASKAGGVNQPQHF. For the CDR3, the DNA is TGTGCCAGTAAGGCGGGGGGCGTCAATCAGCCCCAGCATTTT.

This clone was seen a few times. V gene TRBV5-1 combines with J gene TRBJ1-4; perhaps TRBD1 as D (6 bases). CDR1 SGHRS and CDR2 YFSETQ come from the germline V gene. V was trimmed by 2 bases and J by 6 bases, leaving 11 bases between them. The CDR3 runs 14 residues. CDR3 loop: CASSFSGDDEKLFF. CDR3 sequence (DNA): TGCGCCAGCAGCTTTTCAGGGGATGATGAAAAACTGTTTTTT.

The chain employs TRBV5-6 and TRBJ2-3; possible D gene TRBD1, 6 bases. The V gene's germline CDR1 is SGHDT and CDR2 YYEEEE. Trimming shortened V by 4 bases and J by 2 bases, and 14 bases separated the two germline ends. The CDR3 runs to 15 residues. CDR3 sequence: CASSLPPGDTDTQYF. The CDR3, as DNA: TGTGCCAGCAGCCTCCCACCAGGGGACACAGATACGCAGTATTTT.

The J gene is TRBJ2-3, the V gene TRBV19; a possible D gene is TRBD2 (5 bases). V lost 1 base and J lost 2, with 10 bases in between. CDR1 and CDR2 from the germline V gene are LNHDA and SQIVND (reference sequence). The CDR3 is 15 amino acids. The CDR3 nucleotides are TGTGCCAGTAGTATAGTCCGGGATTTCACAGATACGCAGTATTTT. Protein product: CASSIVRDFTDTQYF.

This rearrangement joins TRBV10-2 to TRBJ2-1; tentatively, D is TRBD1 (5 bases). V gave up 3 bases and J gave up 1 base, with 16 bases separating them. Germline lookup yields CDR1 WSHSY and CDR2 SAAADI. The CDR3 is 17 residues long. The CDR3 reads CASSETRDSYSYNEQFF. The DNA of the CDR3 is TGCGCCAGCAGTGAAACGAGAGACAGCTATTCCTACAATGAGCAGTTCTTC.

This sequence joins TRBV5-5 and TRBJ2-2; TRBD2 matches at 11 bases. CDR3 length: 17 residues. V shed 2 bases, J shed 1 base, and the junction held 4 bases outside the gene matches. From germline, CDR1 is SGHKS and CDR2 YYEKEE (reference sequence). The CDR3 is CASSFRLAGRNTGELFF. DNA of the CDR3: TGTGCCAGCAGCTTCCGACTAGCGGGGAGGAACACCGGGGAGCTGTTTTTT.

The chain carries TRBV7-9 and TRBJ2-2; 10 bases agree with TRBD1. From germline, CDR1 is SEHNR and CDR2 FQNEAQ (reference sequence). This CDR3 contains 16 residues. J lost 3 bases, V lost 4 bases, and 5 bases had no gene match. CDR3 loop: CASSSSGQGYTGELFF. Here the CDR3 DNA reads TGTGCCAGCAGCTCATCGGGACAGGGGTACACCGGGGAGCTGTTTTTT.

This clone has a single count. This chain uses TRBV29-1 with TRBJ1-1, with D perhaps TRBD1 (5 bases). This CDR3 contains 13 residues. The V end was cut by 7 bases, the J end by 1 base, with 13 bases between. Germline assignment: CDR1 SQVTM and CDR2 ANQGSEA. The CDR3 loop is CSGIKTGNTEAFF. The CDR3 nucleotides read TGCAGCGGAATAAAAACAGGGAACACTGAAGCTTTCTTT.

This clone was picked up one time. The chain carries TRBV5-1 and TRBJ2-2, with D uncertain. Trimming removed 2 bases at V and 1 base at J, with 6 bases between. The CDR3 is 14 amino acids. Germline V CDR1 and CDR2: SGHRS, YFSETQ. CDR3 protein: CASSFIQNTGELFF. CDR3 nucleotides: TGCGCCAGCAGCTTTATACAGAACACCGGGGAGCTGTTTTTT.

This clone was recorded a few times. The chain employs TRBV19 and TRBJ2-7; no clear D gene. This CDR3 comprises 12 residues. CDR1 and CDR2 from the germline V gene are LNHDA and SQIVND (reference sequence). V was trimmed by 3 bases and J by 6 bases, leaving 9 bases between them. CDR3 DNA sequence: TGTGCCAGTAGTATGAGAGAGCGCGAGCAGTACTTC. Translated: CASSMREREQYF.

This clone was detected once. V usage is TRBV2 and J usage is TRBJ2-2; 12 bases fit TRBD2. J was trimmed by 7 bases and V by 0 bases; bases with no gene match: 3. Germline V CDR1 and CDR2: SNHLY, FYNNEI. CDR3 size: 16 residues. DNA for the CDR3: TGTGCCAGCAGTGAAGCGCGACTAGCGGGGGTCGGGGAGCTGTTTTTT. It translates to CASSEARLAGVGELFF.

The genes are TRBV24-1 and TRBJ1-5; 9 bases agree with TRBD1. CDR1 and CDR2 from the germline V gene are KGHDR and SFDVKD. This CDR3 spans 13 amino acids. Trimming removed 9 bases from V and 6 bases from J; junction bases left unmatched: 5. The DNA of the CDR3 is TGTGCCACCGAGGGACAGGGCTCTCAGCCCCAGCATTTT. It specifies CATEGQGSQPQHF.

This clone appeared a few times. The chain uses TRBV4-1 and TRBJ1-1, with D perhaps TRBD1 (5 bases). Germline values: CDR1 MGHRA, CDR2 YSYEKL. This CDR3 is 13 amino acids long. V was cut by 7 bases and J by 1 base, with 10 bases left in between. This CDR3 reads CASKGAKNTEAFF. CDR3 nucleotide sequence: TGCGCCAGCAAAGGGGCAAAGAACACTGAAGCTTTCTTT.